This TCR beta chain came from a study of graft-versus-host responses after intestinal transplantation. Study-level information: Each patient got anti-thymocyte globulin induction, then tacrolimus and steroids for approximately three years. The study, taken as a whole, reports: GvH clonotypes were identified within recipient marrow, with a subset emerging first in ileum or blood.

The assay was immunoSEQ multiplex PCR, and TCRdb's table has in-frame clones only and misses some. The sample holds about 85,000 clones, roughly 85% seen once. As regards this clone: As yet, its antigen is unknown.

Germline V gene data show CDR1 as MDHEN and CDR2 as SYDVKM. V gave up 2 bases and J gave up 2 bases, with 8 bases separating them. The CDR3 sequence is 14 residues long. The sequence came from a human donor who received an intestinal transplant. V is TRBV28 and J is TRBJ2-3; no definite D call. The specimen comprised unstimulated CD4+ T cells sorted from spleen or lymph node cells, sampled before intestinal transplant. The CDR3 reads CASSLRLVTDTQYF. DNA of the CDR3: TGTGCCAGCAGTTTACGCCTAGTCACAGATACGCAGTATTTT.